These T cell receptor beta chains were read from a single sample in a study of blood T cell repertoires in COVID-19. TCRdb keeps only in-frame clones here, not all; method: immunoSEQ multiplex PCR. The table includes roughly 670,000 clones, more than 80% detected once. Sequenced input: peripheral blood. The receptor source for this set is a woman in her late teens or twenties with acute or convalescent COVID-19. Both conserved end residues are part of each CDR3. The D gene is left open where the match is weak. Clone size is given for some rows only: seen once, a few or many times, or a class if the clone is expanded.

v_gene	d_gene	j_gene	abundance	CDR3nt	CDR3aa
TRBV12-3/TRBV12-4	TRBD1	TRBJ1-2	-	TGTGCCAGCAGTTTGGGACAGGGGCTCGGCTACACCTTC	CASSLGQGLGYTF
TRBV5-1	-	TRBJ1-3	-	TGCGCCAGCAGCTTGTGGCCAACCTCTGGAAACACCATATATTTT	CASSLWPTSGNTIYF
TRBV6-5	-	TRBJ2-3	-	TGTGCCAGCGGTTGGGAGCGCGCAGATACGCAGTATTTT	CASGWERADTQYF
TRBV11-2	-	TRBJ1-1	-	TGTGCCAGCAGCTCCGTAGGGGTGGCTGAAGCTTTCTTT	CASSSVGVAEAFF
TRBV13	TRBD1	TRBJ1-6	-	TGTGCCAGCAGCACCGGGACAGGGGGTTCACCCCTCCACTTT	CASSTGTGGSPLHF
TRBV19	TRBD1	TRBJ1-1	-	TGTGCCAGTAGTCTCCCTCCGACAGGGGTAGGTAACACTGAAGCTTTCTTT	CASSLPPTGVGNTEAFF
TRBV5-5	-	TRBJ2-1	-	TGTGCCAGCAGCTGGCAGGGAAATGAGCAGTTCTTC	CASSWQGNEQFF
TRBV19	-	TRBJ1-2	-	TGTGCCAGTAGTATAGGACAGATTAACTATGGCTACACCTTC	CASSIGQINYGYTF
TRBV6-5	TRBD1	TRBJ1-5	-	TGTGCCAGCAGACGACAGGGTTTTTCTGGTCAGCCCCAGCATTTT	CASRRQGFSGQPQHF
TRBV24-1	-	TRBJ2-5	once	TGTGCCACCAGTGATCACAAGACTGGAGAGACCCAGTACTTC	CATSDHKTGETQYF
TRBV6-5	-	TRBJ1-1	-	TGTGCCAGCACCCTTAGGACGGGAAACACTGAAGCTTTCTTT	CASTLRTGNTEAFF
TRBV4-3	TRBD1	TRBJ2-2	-	TGCGCCAGCAGCCAAGGCGGGACAGGGGGCTACGGGGAGCTGTTTTTT	CASSQGGTGGYGELFF
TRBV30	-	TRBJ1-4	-	TGTGCCTGGAGTAAAAACCGCCCCGAGGCGGGGGAAAAACTGTTTTTT	CAWSKNRPEAGEKLFF
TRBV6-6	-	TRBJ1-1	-	TGTGCCAGCAGTTCCAGGGGTCACACTGAAGCTTTCTTT	CASSSRGHTEAFF
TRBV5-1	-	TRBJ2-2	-	TGCGCCAGCAGCGACTGGGTGGGGAACACCGGGGAGCTGTTTTTT	CASSDWVGNTGELFF
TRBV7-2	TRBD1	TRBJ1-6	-	TGTGCCAGCAGCTCCCCCCAGACAGGGCATTCACCCCTCCACTTT	CASSSPQTGHSPLHF
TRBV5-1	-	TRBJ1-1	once	TGCGCCAGCAGCTTGGATCGGGTAAAGTTGAACACTGAAGCTTTCTTT	CASSLDRVKLNTEAFF
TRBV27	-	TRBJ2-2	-	TGTGCCAGCAGTTTAGCGAGGGGGGGAACCGCGAACACCGGGGAGCTGTTTTTT	CASSLARGGTANTGELFF
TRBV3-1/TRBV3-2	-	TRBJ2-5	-	TGTGCCAGCAGCCGGGGAAACCTCAGGGGAGAGACCCAGTACTTC	CASSRGNLRGETQYF
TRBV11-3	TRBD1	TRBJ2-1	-	TGTGCCAGCAGCCCGGGACAGGGAAAATCCAATGAGCAGTTCTTC	CASSPGQGKSNEQFF
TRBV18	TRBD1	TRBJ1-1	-	TGTGCCAGCTCACCGGGACAGTTCCCGAGGAACACTGAAGCTTTCTTT	CASSPGQFPRNTEAFF
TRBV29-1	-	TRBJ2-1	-	TGCAGCGTTGCGTCGAGCGACTACAATGAGCAGTTCTTC	CSVASSDYNEQFF
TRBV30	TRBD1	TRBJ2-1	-	TGTGCCTGGAGTTGGGACAGGGATTTTGGTGAGCAGTTCTTC	CAWSWDRDFGEQFF
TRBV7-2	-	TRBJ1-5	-	TGTGCCAGCAGCTTAGTGGGCTACAATCAGCCCCAGCATTTT	CASSLVGYNQPQHF
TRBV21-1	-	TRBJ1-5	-	TGTGCCAGCAGCTCAACAACTTCAGGGGGAGGCCAACACAATCAGCCCCAGCATTTT	CASSSTTSGGGQHNQPQHF
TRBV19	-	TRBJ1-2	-	TGTGCCAGTAGTATAGATCTGGGGCTAGCTAACTATGGCTACACCTTC	CASSIDLGLANYGYTF
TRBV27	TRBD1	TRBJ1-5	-	TGTGCCAGCAGGGCCAGGGGGACAGGGACGGAGCCCCAGCATTTT	CASRARGTGTEPQHF
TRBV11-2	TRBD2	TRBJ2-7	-	TGTGCCAGCAGCTTAGCGGGACTAGCGGACTACGAGCAGTACTTC	CASSLAGLADYEQYF
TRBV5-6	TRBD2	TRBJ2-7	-	TGTGCCAGCAGCTTCGGGGGGATCAACGAGCAGTACTTC	CASSFGGINEQYF
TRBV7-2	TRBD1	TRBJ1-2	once	TGTGCCAGCAGCCGGACAGGGCCTAACTATGGCTACACCTTC	CASSRTGPNYGYTF
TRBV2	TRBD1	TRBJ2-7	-	TGTGCCAGCAGGGGGACAGGGATAACCTACGAGCAGTACTTC	CASRGTGITYEQYF
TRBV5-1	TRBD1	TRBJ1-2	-	TGCGCCAGCAGCCGGGAAGGACAGGTCTATGGCTACACCTTC	CASSREGQVYGYTF
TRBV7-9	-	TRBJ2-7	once	TGTGCCAGCAGCTTAGTAGCGGCAGGCCCCCACGAGCAGTACTTC	CASSLVAAGPHEQYF
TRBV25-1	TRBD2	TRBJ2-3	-	TGTGCCAGCACCCTGACTAGCTCCACAGATACGCAGTATTTT	CASTLTSSTDTQYF
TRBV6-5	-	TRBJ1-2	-	TGTGCCAGCAGTTCCTCGAGCTATGGCTACACCTTC	CASSSSSYGYTF
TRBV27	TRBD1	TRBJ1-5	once	TGTGCCAGCAGTTTATTTTCGGTGGGGGGACAGGGGGCTTCCCGCAATCAGCCCCAGCATTTT	CASSLFSVGGQGASRNQPQHF
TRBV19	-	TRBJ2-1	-	TGTGCCAGTAGTAGTGGGCGGACAGATTACAATGAGCAGTTCTTC	CASSSGRTDYNEQFF
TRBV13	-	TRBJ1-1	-	TGTGCCAGCAGCCTTTATAACACTGAAGCTTTCTTT	CASSLYNTEAFF
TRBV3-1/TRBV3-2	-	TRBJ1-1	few	TGTGCCAGCAGCCCCGACAGAGTGCTGAACACTGAAGCTTTCTTT	CASSPDRVLNTEAFF
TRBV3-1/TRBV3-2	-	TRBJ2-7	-	TGTGCCAGCAGCCAAGACGGCTACGAGCAGTACTTC	CASSQDGYEQYF